The next 14 T cell receptor beta chains were all read from a single sample in a study of blood T cells in healthy people across ages. The second PCR ran about 6 to 11 cycles with a sample-barcoded 5' primer and J-beta primers. One entry per CDR3 protein, called by TCRdb with MiXCR from the 5' RACE reads. The top ten hold about 4.1% of the sample, which has 1.5 million to 1.8 million distinct CDR3 sequences, 35% to 45% seen once. Sequenced input: blood. These TCRs come from a woman aged 18 to 35 in good health.

The rearrangement joins TRBV12-3 or TRBV12-4 to TRBJ1-5; possibly TRBD1 for D (6 bases). V lost 5 bases and J lost 5, with 16 bases in between. This CDR3 has 15 amino acids. The CDR3, as DNA: TGTGCCAGCAGTCCCCTGGGCAGGGGATATCAGCCCCAGCATTTT. The encoded protein is CASSPLGRGYQPQHF.

The chain carries TRBV20-1 and TRBJ1-1; 9 bases are a match to TRBD1. CDR1 DFQATT and CDR2 SNEGSKA come from the germline V gene (reference sequence). J was trimmed by 3 bases and V by 0 bases; bases with no gene match: 14. The CDR3 runs 18 residues. The CDR3 region has the DNA TGCAGTGCTAGAGATCAATTAAGATTACAGGGGGCGGACACTGAAGCTTTCTTT. This sequence encodes CSARDQLRLQGADTEAFF.

This rearrangement joins TRBV20-1 to TRBJ2-6, with D perhaps TRBD1 (5 bases). There are 14 residues in the CDR3. Trimming took off 0 bases at V and 4 bases at J, with 7 bases between the two ends. Per germline, CDR1 DFQATT and CDR2 SNEGSKA (reference sequence). CDR3 DNA sequence: TGCAGTGCTAGAGAACCAGGGGGGGCCAACGTCCTGACTTTC. It encodes CSAREPGGANVLTF.

The V call is TRBV7-2, the J call TRBJ1-4; 7 nucleotides line up with TRBD1. The CDR3 has 15 residues. Germline V gives CDR1 SGHTA, CDR2 FQGNSA. The J segment lost 12 bases and the V segment lost 3 bases, leaving 13 bases of the junction unmatched. The CDR3 DNA reads as TGTGCCAGCAGCTTTAACAGGGGAGGTGAAGGAGAACTGTTTTTT. Translation: CASSFNRGGEGELFF.

V and J are TRBV6-5 and TRBJ1-4; D call uncertain. Trimming took 3 bases from V and 4 from J, leaving 9 bases between them. CDR1 and CDR2 from the germline V gene are MNHEY and SVGAGI. The CDR3 is 14 amino acids. Here the CDR3 DNA reads TGTGCCAGCAGTTATGGTCAGAATAATGAAAAACTGTTTTTT. Amino acids: CASSYGQNNEKLFF.

The rearrangement uses TRBV29-1 and TRBJ1-2, with a tentative D call TRBD1 (6 bases). V gave up 5 bases and J gave up 4 bases, with 14 bases separating them. The CDR3 is 13 amino acids. The germline gives CDR1 SQVTM, CDR2 ANQGSEA. The CDR3 sequence: CSVSMQTGYGYTF. The DNA of the CDR3 is TGCAGCGTTTCAATGCAGACAGGCTATGGCTACACCTTC.

This clonotype was detected only a few times. CDR3 sequence (DNA): TGCGCCAGCAGCCAACACGGGACTACCTACGAGCAGTACTTC. Amino acids: CASSQHGTTYEQYF. The chain recombines TRBV4-1 with TRBJ2-7; 7 bases are shared with TRBD2. The CDR3 totals 14 residues. Germline V gives CDR1 MGHRA, CDR2 YSYEKL. Trimming at V came to 2 bases and at J to 2 bases, leaving 3 bases not matched to a gene.

The V and J genes are TRBV30 and TRBJ1-1; D might be TRBD1 (6 bases). CDR3 length: 15 amino acids. Per the germline V gene, CDR1 is GTSNPN and CDR2 is SVGIG (reference sequence). Trimming cost V 3 bases and J 0 bases, with 14 bases left between them. CDR3 sequence reads: CAWSSGDRMNTEAFF. The CDR3 nucleotides read TGTGCCTGGAGCTCAGGGGATCGCATGAACACTGAAGCTTTCTTT.

This sequence joins TRBV7-9 and TRBJ1-2, with D possibly TRBD1 on 6 matching bases. The V gene's germline CDR1 is SEHNR and CDR2 FQNEAQ (reference sequence). V dropped 1 base and J dropped 0 bases, with 9 bases sitting between them. This CDR3 has 15 amino acids. The CDR3: CASSLENRANYGYTF. CDR3 coding DNA: TGTGCCAGCAGCTTAGAGAACAGGGCTAACTATGGCTACACCTTC. The full variable domain, with the rest looked up from reference TRBV7-9 and TRBJ1-2, is DTGVSQNPRHKITKRGQNVTFRCDPISEHNRLYWYRQTLGQGPEFLTYFQNEAQLEKSRLLSDRFSAERPKGSFSTLEIQRTEQGDSAMYLCASSLENRANYGYTFGSGTRLTVV.

This clonotype came up a few times. The rearrangement links TRBV29-1 to TRBJ1-1, with TRBD1 matching 9 bases. The germline V gene encodes CDR1 SQVTM and CDR2 ANQGSEA. This CDR3 is 12 amino acids long. After removal of 3 bases from V and 6 bases from J, the junction contained 2 bases not matched to a gene. The CDR3 nucleotides are TGCAGCGTTGAGGGGACAGGGTCTGAAGCTTTCTTT. Encoded protein: CSVEGTGSEAFF.

V is TRBV4-1 and J is TRBJ2-1; D assignment may be TRBD1 or TRBD2 (6 bases each). V lost 1 base, J lost 7 bases, and 11 bases lay in between. This CDR3 has 14 residues. Germline-derived CDR1 and CDR2 are MGHRA and YSYEKL. CDR3 DNA sequence: TGCGCCAGCAGCCAAGCGGGGGCCGGGAATGAGCAGTTCTTC. It yields the protein CASSQAGAGNEQFF.

V gene TRBV6-5 combines with J gene TRBJ1-1; TRBD1 might be the D (6 bases). CDR3 size: 16 residues. The germline V and J ends were trimmed by 0 bases and 3 bases, with 14 bases remaining between them. The germline CDR1 and CDR2 sequences are MNHEY and SVGAGI. The CDR3: CASSYSRTGIYTEAFF. CDR3 coding DNA: TGTGCCAGCAGTTACTCGCGAACAGGGATTTACACTGAAGCTTTCTTT.

There are a few counts of this clonotype. The genes are TRBV20-1 and TRBJ2-5; 9 positions agree with TRBD2. V was clipped by 6 bases and J by 4 bases; unmatched bases: 24. The CDR3 spans 19 residues. The V gene's germline CDR1 is DFQATT and CDR2 SNEGSKA (reference sequence). DNA for the CDR3: TGCAGTGCCTTCACCCCGGTTAGCGGGAGTCGAGGGTACTTAGAGACCCAGTACTTC. Its protein is CSAFTPVSGSRGYLETQYF.

The chain recombines TRBV7-9 with TRBJ2-1; tentative D call: TRBD2 (5 bases). Trimming removed 1 base at V and 13 bases at J, with 11 bases between. Germline V lookup: CDR1 SEHNR, CDR2 FQNEAQ (reference sequence). The CDR3 contains 12 residues. CDR3 amino acids: CASSLGISAQFF. As DNA, the CDR3 is TGTGCCAGCAGCTTAGGTATTAGCGCCCAGTTCTTC.